These 20 T cell receptor beta chains share one sample of origin, sequenced in a study of identical twins. TCRdb independently ran MiXCR on the 5' RACE reads; one entry per CDR3 protein. Among 400,000 or so distinct CDR3 sequences listed, 9% were seen once. Sequences were obtained from naive T cells sorted from blood. These receptors all stem from a woman aged 45-59 years in good health.

This clonotype was observed many times. The rearrangement uses TRBV9 and TRBJ2-7; tentative D call: TRBD2 (5 bases). Per germline, CDR1 SGDLS and CDR2 YYNGEE. The CDR3 spans 13 residues. Trimming pared 0 bases from V and 6 bases from J, leaving 10 bases between. The CDR3 region has the DNA TGTGCCAGCAGCGTAGAGCCCGAGGGCGAGCAGTACTTC. Translating gives CASSVEPEGEQYF.

This clonotype was observed many times. A junction end diverges from the germline sequence, so it may reflect a read error. V usage is TRBV5-1 and J usage is TRBJ2-5; D unresolved. The V gene's germline CDR1 is SGHRS and CDR2 YFSETQ. The CDR3 runs 12 residues. The CDR3 DNA is TGTGCCAGCAGTTTACGCCAAGAGACCCAGTACTTC. Its translation is CASSLRQETQYF.

This clonotype came up many times. The rearrangement uses TRBV5-1 and TRBJ2-1; 8 bases align to TRBD2. The CDR3 length is 16 residues. Losses at the gene ends were 4 bases for V and 1 base for J; bases not matched to a gene: 7. Germline CDR1 reads SGHRS; CDR2 reads YFSETQ. The CDR3 coding sequence is TGCGCCAGCAGCCTATTAGCGGGAAGATCCTACAATGAGCAGTTCTTC. Translated, it gives CASSLLAGRSYNEQFF.

The CDR3 nucleotides read TGTGCCAGCAGCTATGGACTAGCGGGAGGAGAGACCCAGTACTTC. This gives the protein CASSYGLAGGETQYF. The rearrangement uses TRBV5-5 and TRBJ2-5, with 14 bases fitting TRBD2. V trimming: 3 bases; J trimming: 4 bases; junction bases outside the gene matches: 2. This CDR3 has 15 residues. CDR1 is SGHKS and CDR2 is YYEKEE in the germline V gene (reference sequence).

This clonotype was observed many times. The chain recombines TRBV5-1 with TRBJ2-1; D is unresolved. The CDR3 extends over 17 amino acids. V was clipped by 1 base and J by 1 base, with 15 bases between them. Looked up from germline, CDR1 is SGHRS and CDR2 is YFSETQ. The chain's CDR3 is CASSLSRAFGSYNEQFF. CDR3 nucleotides: TGCGCCAGCAGCTTGTCAAGAGCGTTCGGGTCCTACAATGAGCAGTTCTTC.

The chain combines TRBV18 with TRBJ2-7, with D possibly matching TRBD2 (6 bases). The V end lost 3 bases, the J end lost 1 base, and 10 bases lay between the germline ends. Germline CDR1 KGHSH, CDR2 LQKENI. The CDR3 length is 14 residues. The CDR3 spells CASSPRGLSYEQYF. The CDR3 DNA is TGTGCCAGCTCACCGAGGGGACTTTCCTACGAGCAGTACTTC.

The genes are TRBV5-1 and TRBJ2-3; TRBD2 aligns across 10 bases. Unmatched junction bases numbered 19, after V lost 6 bases and J lost 3 bases. Germline lookup yields CDR1 SGHRS and CDR2 YFSETQ. This CDR3 region has 19 residues. CDR3 sequence: CASNALAGGGVSGTDTQYF. For the CDR3, the DNA is TGCGCCAGCAACGCTTTAGCGGGAGGAGGAGTGAGTGGGACAGATACGCAGTATTTT.

This clonotype was recorded many times. This chain connects TRBV20-1 to TRBJ2-2, with 8 bases lining up with TRBD1. The CDR3 covers 14 residues. The germline gives CDR1 DFQATT, CDR2 SNEGSKA (reference sequence). V was pared by 2 bases and J by 4 bases, with 3 bases of the junction left unmatched. The DNA of the CDR3 is TGCAGTGCTAGACGGACAGGGTTCACCGGGGAGCTGTTTTTT. Translated, it gives CSARRTGFTGELFF.

This clonotype was seen many times. The chain couples TRBV5-1 to TRBJ2-1, with 8 bases lining up with TRBD2. The CDR3 has 14 amino acids. Germline V gene data show CDR1 as SGHRS and CDR2 as YFSETQ. Losses at the gene ends were 4 bases for V and 7 bases for J; bases not matched to a gene: 7. The CDR3 sequence is CASSPGTRLNEQFF. The CDR3 DNA follows: TGCGCCAGCAGCCCTGGGACTAGATTGAATGAGCAGTTCTTC.

This clonotype has just a few counts. The V gene is TRBV29-1, the J gene TRBJ2-5; D tentatively reads TRBD1 or TRBD2 (5 bases each). The V gene lost 1 base and the J gene lost 4 bases, with 10 bases spanning the gap. CDR1 and CDR2 from the germline V gene are SQVTM and ANQGSEA. This CDR3 has 13 amino acids. The CDR3: CSVEGRGTETQYF. The CDR3, as DNA: TGCAGCGTTGAAGGTCGGGGCACAGAGACCCAGTACTTC. The full variable domain, completed using reference TRBV29-1 and TRBJ2-5, is SAVISQKPSRDICQRGTSLTIQCQVDSQVTMMFWYRQQPGQSLTLIATANQGSEATYESGFVIDKFPISRPNLTFSTLTVSNMSPEDSSIYLCSVEGRGTETQYFGPGTRLLVL.

Many counts were recorded for this clonotype. This chain connects TRBV24-1 to TRBJ2-1, with 8 bases lining up with TRBD2. Germline loops: CDR1 KGHDR, CDR2 SFDVKD. This CDR3 has 16 amino acids. V gave up 3 bases and J gave up 0 bases; unmatched junction bases: 3. CDR3 residues: CATSDRGRRSYNEQFF. CDR3 nucleotides: TGTGCCACCAGTGATCGCGGGAGGCGCTCCTACAATGAGCAGTTCTTC.

The chain links TRBV7-6 to TRBJ1-5; tentative D call: TRBD1 (6 bases). Trimming shortened V by 5 bases and J by 0 bases, and 14 bases separated the two germline ends. Germline CDR1 SGHVS, CDR2 FNYEAQ. The length of the CDR3 is 16 residues. The CDR3 bases are TGTGCCAGCAGCCCAACAGGGAAGGATAGCAATCAGCCCCAGCATTTT. Protein sequence: CASSPTGKDSNQPQHF.

This clonotype showed up just a few times. The chain employs TRBV7-2 and TRBJ1-1, with 8 bases fitting TRBD1. Germline CDR1 and CDR2: SGHTA and FQGNSA. The CDR3 is made up of 15 amino acids. With 8 bases clipped from V and 1 base from J, the junction kept 9 bases outside the gene matches. CDR3 sequence reads: CASSFDRGRNTEAFF. CDR3 bases: TGTGCCAGCTCTTTCGACAGGGGCCGGAACACTGAAGCTTTCTTT.

This clonotype showed up many times. The chain recombines TRBV6-5 with TRBJ2-1; maybe TRBD2 (7 bases). Germline loops: CDR1 MNHEY, CDR2 SVGAGI. This CDR3 region has 15 residues. The V end lost 2 bases, the J end lost 7 bases, and 15 bases lay between the germline ends. The CDR3 spells CASSYIQGGGNEQFF. Written as DNA, the CDR3 is TGTGCCAGCAGTTACATACAGGGAGGGGGTAATGAGCAGTTCTTC.

The chain has TRBV4-1 and TRBJ2-3; weak D call: TRBD2 (5 bases). From germline, CDR1 is MGHRA and CDR2 YSYEKL. The CDR3 sequence is 17 residues long. V dropped 4 bases and J dropped 4 bases, with 21 bases sitting between them. CDR3 sequence: CASSPTRGGAFADTQYF. Here the CDR3 DNA reads TGCGCCAGCAGCCCCACACGGGGTGGAGCTTTTGCAGATACGCAGTATTTT.

This clonotype was observed at least ten times. The V and J genes are TRBV7-3 and TRBJ1-1, with D possibly matching TRBD1 (5 bases). The CDR3 runs 15 residues. Germline assignment: CDR1 SGHTA and CDR2 FQGTGA. Between the trimmed V and J ends, which lost 5 bases and 0 bases, there was a span of 13 bases. The CDR3 loop is CASSRGGGMNTEAFF. The CDR3, as DNA: TGTGCCAGCAGCAGGGGTGGAGGGATGAACACTGAAGCTTTCTTT. Complete variable domain (other parts from reference TRBV7-3 and TRBJ1-1): GAGVSQTPSNKVTEKGKYVELRCDPISGHTALYWYRQSLGQGPEFLIYFQGTGAADDSGLPNDRFFAVRPEGSVSTLKIQRTERGDSAVYLCASSRGGGMNTEAFFGQGTRLTVV.

The chain uses TRBV4-1 and TRBJ2-2; D call uncertain. V was trimmed by 0 bases and J by 5 bases, leaving 16 bases between them. The CDR3 has 17 residues. Germline CDR1 is MGHRA and CDR2 is YSYEKL. CDR3: CASSQERKASGTGELFF. The CDR3 nucleotides read TGCGCCAGCAGCCAAGAACGGAAGGCCTCGGGTACCGGGGAGCTGTTTTTT.

This clonotype has ten or more counts. The chain carries TRBV12-3 or TRBV12-4 and TRBJ2-1; 11 bases are shared with TRBD2. Trimming at V came to 5 bases and at J to 7 bases, leaving 10 bases not matched to a gene. This CDR3 region has 16 residues. The CDR3 bases are TGTGCCAGCAGTAACCGACTAGCGGGAAATCTGAATGAGCAGTTCTTC. Protein sequence: CASSNRLAGNLNEQFF.

This clonotype was counted only a few times. The chain carries TRBV20-1 and TRBJ2-1; D is uncertain. The CDR3 totals 11 residues. The V gene lost 4 bases and the J gene lost 5 bases, with 6 bases spanning the gap. The V gene's germline CDR1 is DFQATT and CDR2 SNEGSKA (reference sequence). For the CDR3, the DNA is TGCAGTGCTATTAACAACAATGAGCAGTTCTTC. This codes for CSAINNNEQFF.

The chain joins TRBV5-5 to TRBJ2-1; TRBD2 matches at 14 bases. CDR1 and CDR2 (germline): SGHKS, YYEKEE (reference sequence). The CDR3 runs 17 residues. V lost 0 bases, J lost 9 bases, and 8 bases stayed unmatched. CDR3 loop: CASSLGLGLAGVGEQFF. In nucleotides, the CDR3 is TGTGCCAGCAGCTTGGGGTTGGGACTAGCGGGAGTCGGTGAGCAGTTCTTC.